A selection of T cell receptor beta chains follows, all from one sample in a study of cytomegalovirus exposure and HLA in healthy donors. Clones were sequenced by immunoSEQ multiplex PCR, and TCRdb holds only the in-frame ones, with some missing. Here the sample spans under 200,000 clones, over 65% being singletons. The sample comprised PBMCs. These receptors all stem from a woman younger than 45 in good health and CMV-seronegative. The CDR3 runs from the conserved cysteine through the conserved F or W. The order of the fields is CDR3 DNA, CDR3 protein, D gene, V gene, J gene, clone size. The D gene is left open where the match is weak. Clone size, where shown, is once, few, many, or a class for clones that have expanded.

TGTGCCAGCAGTTTAGGACAGATTAATTCACCCCTCCACTTT	CASSLGQINSPLHF	.	TRBV27	TRBJ1-6	.
TGTGCCAGCAGCAGAAAAACGGGTGAAGCTTTCTTT	CASSRKTGEAFF	.	TRBV6-5	TRBJ1-1	.
TGTGCCAGCAGTTTGGGGGGGAAGGAAGAAAAACTGTTTTTT	CASSLGGKEEKLFF	.	TRBV28	TRBJ1-4	.
TGTGCCAGCAGGGGCCTAGCGGGATCCCCTTACGAGCAGTACTTC	CASRGLAGSPYEQYF	TRBD2	TRBV2	TRBJ2-7	.
TGTGCCAGCAGTGATGAGGCCCTACCATACGAGCAGTACTTC	CASSDEALPYEQYF	.	TRBV2	TRBJ2-7	.
TGTGCCAGTAGTCCCCGAACTAGCACAGATACGCAGTATTTT	CASSPRTSTDTQYF	.	TRBV19	TRBJ2-3	.
TGTGCCAGCAGCTTGAGCGGGAGGTATGGAGATACGCAGTATTTT	CASSLSGRYGDTQYF	TRBD2	TRBV11-2	TRBJ2-3	.
TGTGCCAGCAGCCAAGCCCTGGACGGGGGTACAGATACGCAGTATTTT	CASSQALDGGTDTQYF	.	TRBV11-2	TRBJ2-3	.
TGTGCCAGCAGCGTATTACCCTTGCGGGAGGAGAATGGCTACACCTTC	CASSVLPLREENGYTF	.	TRBV9	TRBJ1-2	.
TGTGCCAGCAGCTCGCAGTCTAGGAGGGGCTACACCTTC	CASSSQSRRGYTF	.	TRBV5-4	TRBJ1-2	.
TGTGCCAGCAGCTTAACCCAATCAGCGGGGGACACAGATACGCAGTATTTT	CASSLTQSAGDTDTQYF	TRBD2	TRBV7-3	TRBJ2-3	.
TGTGCCAGCCTAACAGGGGCCAACTCCTACGAGCAGTACTTC	CASLTGANSYEQYF	TRBD1	TRBV7-2	TRBJ2-7	few
TGTGCCAGCAGCCCAAGGACTAGCGGGAATAATGAGCAGTTCTTC	CASSPRTSGNNEQFF	TRBD2	TRBV11-3	TRBJ2-1	.
TGTGCCTGGAGTCCCGCTGGGGCTTGGGGAGGGGAGCAGTACTTC	CAWSPAGAWGGEQYF	TRBD2	TRBV30	TRBJ2-7	.
TGTGCCAGCAGCTCACAGGCCTTGCGGGACCAGCAAAATTTGAAGCAGTTCTTC	CASSSQALRDQQNLKQFF	.	TRBV7-2	TRBJ2-1	.
TGCGCCAGCAGCTTGCTTGGCGGGGGGGTAAGTGAGCAGTTCTTC	CASSLLGGGVSEQFF	TRBD2	TRBV5-1	TRBJ2-1	few
TGTGCCAGCAGCGGGGGGACAGGGTACACCGGGGAGCTGTTTTTT	CASSGGTGYTGELFF	TRBD1	TRBV5-5	TRBJ2-2	.
TGTGCCAGCGCTTGGGGGCTAGCGGGAGGGCCTGCCTACAATGAGCAGTTCTTC	CASAWGLAGGPAYNEQFF	TRBD2	TRBV7-2	TRBJ2-1	.
TGTGCCAGCAGCGAATCCGGGACTACGTACGAGCAGTACTTC	CASSESGTTYEQYF	TRBD2	TRBV7-8	TRBJ2-7	.
TGTGCCAGCAGCGAGGACAGGGGCACCGGGGAGCTGTTTTTT	CASSEDRGTGELFF	TRBD1	TRBV7-3	TRBJ2-2	.
TGTGCCAGCAGCTTGGCCTGGCAAACCGATGAGCAGTTCTTC	CASSLAWQTDEQFF	.	TRBV7-2	TRBJ2-1	few
TGTGCCAGTAGTCCACAGGGGCACAGGGGCCCTCTCCGGGCAACTAATGAAAAACTGTTTTTT	CASSPQGHRGPLRATNEKLFF	TRBD1	TRBV19	TRBJ1-4	once
TGTGCCAGCAGCGAGCGGACAGCCGGGGAGCTGTTTTTT	CASSERTAGELFF	.	TRBV7-3	TRBJ2-2	.
TGTGCCAGCAGATTAGTGGCGGGATCCGGGGAGCTGTTTTTT	CASRLVAGSGELFF	.	TRBV11-2	TRBJ2-2	.
TGTGCCAGCAGGCACTACGCGGGGGACCGGACAGGGCCTAACTATGGCTACACCTTC	CASRHYAGDRTGPNYGYTF	TRBD1	TRBV11-2	TRBJ1-2	.
TGTGCCAGCAGCACCCGACTAGCGGGAGAGACTTTCGCGAACACCGGGGAGCTGTTTTTT	CASSTRLAGETFANTGELFF	TRBD2	TRBV5-5	TRBJ2-2	few
TGCGCCAGCAGCCCGCATAGTGACGGGGAGCTGTTTTTT	CASSPHSDGELFF	.	TRBV4-1	TRBJ2-2	.
TGTTCCAGCAGCCACAGGGCAGGCTCCTACAATGAGCAGTTCTTC	CSSSHRAGSYNEQFF	.	TRBV7-9	TRBJ2-1	.
TGTGCCAGCAGCTCAAACCCGGGACAGTATAATTCACCCCTCCACTTT	CASSSNPGQYNSPLHF	TRBD1	TRBV7-6	TRBJ1-6	.
TGTGCCAGTAGTTTACAGGCTAATCAGCCCCAGCATTTT	CASSLQANQPQHF	.	TRBV19	TRBJ1-5	.
TGTGCCAGCAGTGGAACTAGCGGGGGGCCCGCTGGCCCCTACAATGAGCAGTTCTTC	CASSGTSGGPAGPYNEQFF	TRBD2	TRBV6-1	TRBJ2-1	once
TGTGCCAGCAGCTCTAGGGGTAGCTATGAGCAGCTCTTC	CASSSRGSYEQLF	.	TRBV5-4	TRBJ2-1	.
TGTGCCTGGAGTCCCCTGAGCGGGAGGCCGAACACCGGGGAGCTGTTTTTT	CAWSPLSGRPNTGELFF	TRBD2	TRBV30	TRBJ2-2	.
TGTGCCACCAGCAGAGATCGGAGCGGGAGGAACATTCAGTACTTC	CATSRDRSGRNIQYF	TRBD2	TRBV15	TRBJ2-4	.
TGTGCCAGCTCACCGAGGGACTGGTACAACAATGAGCAGTTCTTC	CASSPRDWYNNEQFF	.	TRBV18	TRBJ2-1	.
TGTGCCTGGAGTGCGAGGAGGGTCCCCTACGAGCAGTACTTC	CAWSARRVPYEQYF	.	TRBV30	TRBJ2-7	.
TGTGCCTGGAGCCGGGACAGGTTCTACGAGCAGTACTTC	CAWSRDRFYEQYF	TRBD1	TRBV30	TRBJ2-7	.
TGCGCCAGCGGTGTCCCAGGGAATGAAAAACTGTTTTTT	CASGVPGNEKLFF	.	TRBV5-1	TRBJ1-4	.
TGTGCCAGCAGTACTAGCGGAGAGCAGTACTTC	CASSTSGEQYF	TRBD2	TRBV2	TRBJ2-5	.
TGCGCCAGCAGCTTGGTACTAGCGGGAGGGCCGGGCGAGCAGTACTTC	CASSLVLAGGPGEQYF	TRBD2	TRBV5-1	TRBJ2-7	.
TGTGCCAGCAGCTTAGGGGGTTTTAATGAAAAACTGTTTTTT	CASSLGGFNEKLFF	.	TRBV5-4	TRBJ1-4	.
TGCGCCAGCAGCCTACGAAATAGGGACTCGGAAGCTTTCTTT	CASSLRNRDSEAFF	.	TRBV4-1	TRBJ1-1	once
TGTGCCAGTAGTCCATCTAGCGGAGTCTACGAGCAGTACTTC	CASSPSSGVYEQYF	TRBD2	TRBV19	TRBJ2-7	few
TGCAGCGGTACTAGAATGGTGGGTGAGCAGTTCTTC	CSGTRMVGEQFF	.	TRBV29-1	TRBJ2-1	.
TGTGCCAGTAGTATAAGGAACGGGCAGGGCCCCTACAATGAGCAGTTCTTC	CASSIRNGQGPYNEQFF	.	TRBV19	TRBJ2-1	.
TGTGCTAGCAGCTTCGGCAGGGGAAGTCAAGAGACCCAGTACTTC	CASSFGRGSQETQYF	.	TRBV7-7	TRBJ2-5	.
TGCAGTGCTAGGGGACTAGGCGAGCAGTACTTC	CSARGLGEQYF	TRBD2	TRBV20-1	TRBJ2-7	.
TGTGCCAGCAACTCACGATACCTAATGACACCCCCAGGCACAGATACGCAGTATTTT	CASNSRYLMTPPGTDTQYF	.	TRBV7-2	TRBJ2-3	few
TGTGCCAGTAGTATCGGAGGGTACACTGAAGCTTTCTTT	CASSIGGYTEAFF	.	TRBV19	TRBJ1-1	.
TGTGCCAGCAGTGAAGGACTAGCGCGATACAATGAGCAGTTCTTC	CASSEGLARYNEQFF	TRBD2	TRBV25-1	TRBJ2-1	.
TGTGCCAGCAGTGAATTATTTAGTAGCGGCGAGCAGTACTTC	CASSELFSSGEQYF	.	TRBV2	TRBJ2-7	.
TGTGCCTGGAGGGCCGGCCAGGGGTCCTACACCGGGGAGCTGTTTTTT	CAWRAGQGSYTGELFF	.	TRBV30	TRBJ2-2	.
TGTGCCAGCTCACAGGCGACAGGGGGGGCGGATGGCTACACCTTC	CASSQATGGADGYTF	TRBD1	TRBV18	TRBJ1-2	.
TGTGCCAGCAGCGTAGAAACTAGCCTTTACAATGAGCAGTTCTTC	CASSVETSLYNEQFF	.	TRBV9	TRBJ2-1	once
TGTGCCAGCAGTTTACGAGGGGGCTACACCTTC	CASSLRGGYTF	.	TRBV9	TRBJ1-2	.
TGTGCCAGCAGTTTATTACCGGGACAGGGGGGCGGGAACTATGGCTACACCTTC	CASSLLPGQGGGNYGYTF	TRBD1	TRBV27	TRBJ1-2	.
TGTGCCAGCAGCCCACGGACAGGGTTAGCGGGTGAGCAGTTCTTC	CASSPRTGLAGEQFF	.	TRBV7-6	TRBJ2-1	.